The present T cell receptor (beta chain) was sequenced within a study of blood T cell repertoires in COVID-19 (TCRdb year 2020). Context from the whole study: The collaborator samples originated in the United States, Italy and Spain and spanned the acute and convalescent phases of COVID-19. The material from the prospective study consisted of cDNA or gDNA derived from T cells, B-cell-depleted T cells, or PBMCs. Samples were obtained from the ongoing ImmuneRACE study (first 160 participants) and from 1,200 or so subjects provided by 6 global collaborators. HLA class I and class II types, where available, came from metadata supplied by the sample provider rather than from assay-based typing. The sample metadata nearly always contained a de-identified subject ID, COVID-19 status, age in years and sex. Subjects who had been exposed to COVID-19, were actively infected with it, or had recovered from it provided the deeply sampled blood TCRbeta repertoires that made up the dataset. The repertoires were released in a freely available public database meant as a resource for research on the immune response to SARS-CoV-2.

The immunoSEQ Assay, a bias-controlled multiplex PCR, was used to amplify TCRbeta CDR3 regions from genomic DNA. Regarding the original processing steps: The number of nucleated cells in each sample was estimated from the amplification of reference gene primers within the assay. Sequence reads were collapsed and filtered to measure the absolute abundance of every unique TCRbeta CDR3 rearrangement. For each sample, productive Simpson clonality was calculated as the square root of Simpson's diversity index across productive rearrangements. The clones in this table, taken by TCRdb from immuneACCESS, are in-frame only. Not every clone is retained; where verified, under half of the shortfall comes from an unresolved V gene, and the cause of the rest is unknown. From that table come the V and J calls and clone size; the DNA was used to work out D and trimming. The sample table shows tens of thousands of clones, and 86% are seen once. The top ten constitute about 20% of the sample.

Results the study describes overall, beyond this receptor: How much clinical and demographic metadata was included differed by source and by participant, and the metadata was provided uncurated.

Collaborating institutions collected whole blood in K2EDTA tubes following their own protocols. Collaborator samples were shipped for TCRbeta analysis as frozen whole blood, isolated PBMCs, or DNA extracted from either sample type. From a lookup of the germline V gene, CDR1 and CDR2 are SGHTA and FQGTGA. The CDR3 holds 15 amino acids from the cysteine to the phenylalanine. CDR3 DNA only is kept here, 45 bases in frame from base 1. V sheds 1 base and J sheds 0 bases, leaving 10 bases between their ends. Comments on this clone: Its target antigen remains unknown. No base qualities exist here, and no much larger clone lies one base off it.

The chain is made from TRBV7-3 and TRBJ2-7; the D gene assignment is ambiguous. The sequence derives from a woman aged 80 or older in a cohort sampled during active or convalescent COVID-19. Sequencing was performed on peripheral blood. The CDR3 region reads CASSLRRLSSYEQYF. Here is the DNA: TGTGCCAGCAGCTTAAGGCGACTGAGCTCCTACGAGCAGTACTTC.